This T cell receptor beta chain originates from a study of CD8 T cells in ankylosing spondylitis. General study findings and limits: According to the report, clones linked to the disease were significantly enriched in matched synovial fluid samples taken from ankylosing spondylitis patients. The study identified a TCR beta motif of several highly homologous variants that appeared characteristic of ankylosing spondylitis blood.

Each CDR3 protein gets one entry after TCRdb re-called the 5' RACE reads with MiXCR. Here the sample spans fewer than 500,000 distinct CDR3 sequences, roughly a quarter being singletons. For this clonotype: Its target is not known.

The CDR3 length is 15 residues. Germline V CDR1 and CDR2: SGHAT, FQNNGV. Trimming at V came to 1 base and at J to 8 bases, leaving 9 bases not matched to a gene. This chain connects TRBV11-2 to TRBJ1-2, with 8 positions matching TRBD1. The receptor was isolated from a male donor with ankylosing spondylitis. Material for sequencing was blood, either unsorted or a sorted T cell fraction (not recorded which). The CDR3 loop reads CASSLGDRGGRGYTF. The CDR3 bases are TGTGCCAGCAGCTTAGGAGACAGGGGAGGACGAGGCTACACCTTC.